These 32 T cell receptor beta chains share one sample of origin, sequenced in a study of cytomegalovirus exposure and HLA in healthy donors. Both 60 Vbeta primers and 13 Jbeta primers went into the PCR. This table comes from immunoSEQ multiplex PCR, and its TCRdb copy is limited to in-frame clones, with some not included. The sample records about 120,000 clones, 80% being singletons. The sequencing sample was made of PBMCs. Receptors were obtained from a female donor in good health and CMV-seronegative.

The rearrangement uses TRBV4-1 and TRBJ2-1; D is unresolved. Germline-derived CDR1 and CDR2 are MGHRA and YSYEKL. The CDR3 is 16 residues long. Trimming removed 0 bases from V and 0 bases from J, with 9 bases in between. As DNA, the CDR3 is TGCGCCAGCAGCCAAGAGAGGTTTAGCTCCTACAATGAGCAGTTCTTC. The encoded protein is CASSQERFSSYNEQFF.

This clone has just a few counts. The rearrangement uses TRBV5-1 and TRBJ1-2; 7 bases map to TRBD1. The CDR3 is 15 amino acids. Germline V gene lookup returns CDR1 SGHRS and CDR2 YFSETQ. After removal of 3 bases from V and 3 bases from J, the junction contained 8 bases not matched to a gene. DNA of the CDR3: TGCGCCAGCAGCTACGGGACAGCCCGTGACTATGGCTACACCTTC. Translated: CASSYGTARDYGYTF.

A single count supports this clone. This chain links TRBV28 with TRBJ2-7, with 8 bases fitting TRBD1. The length of the CDR3 is 16 residues. CDR1 is MDHEN, CDR2 SYDVKM, per germline. The J segment lost 2 bases and the V segment lost 2 bases, leaving 8 bases of the junction unmatched. The DNA of the CDR3 is TGTGCCAGCAGTTTACCAAGGACAGGGTATGCCTACGAGCAGTACTTC. It translates to CASSLPRTGYAYEQYF.

The chain joins TRBV10-1 to TRBJ1-1; the D gene is possibly TRBD1 (6 bases). The length of the CDR3 is 13 residues. Germline CDR1 is WNHNN and CDR2 is SYGVQD (reference sequence). With 2 bases removed from V and 7 bases from J, the gap between germline ends came to 11 bases. The CDR3 sequence: CASSEGGTLEAFF. The CDR3 bases are TGCGCCAGCAGTGAGGGTGGGACACTTGAAGCTTTCTTT.

The chain joins TRBV28 to TRBJ2-4; 7 nucleotides match TRBD1. The CDR3 consists of 17 residues. Germline V CDR1 and CDR2: MDHEN, SYDVKM. V shed 5 bases and J 0 bases; nucleotides not matched to a gene: 10. The CDR3 sequence: CASSPTWTGRAKNIQYF. DNA for the CDR3: TGTGCCAGCAGTCCCACTTGGACAGGTCGAGCCAAAAACATTCAGTACTTC. The full variable domain, with the rest looked up from reference TRBV28 and TRBJ2-4, is DVKVTQSSRYLVKRTGEKVFLECVQDMDHENMFWYRQDPGLGLRLIYFSYDVKMKEKGDIPEGYSVSREKKERFSLILESASTNQTSMYLCASSPTWTGRAKNIQYFGAGTRLSVL.

The V and J genes are TRBV5-6 and TRBJ1-2; a weak D match, TRBD1 (5 bases). Trimming shortened V by 0 bases and J by 5 bases, and 14 bases separated the two germline ends. The CDR3 extends over 15 amino acids. Germline V lookup: CDR1 SGHDT, CDR2 YYEEEE. The CDR3 nucleotides are TGTGCCAGCAGCTTGGTCACGCTGGGGCCTTATGGCTACACCTTC. This gives the protein CASSLVTLGPYGYTF. The variable domain in full, with the rest retrieved from reference TRBV5-6 and TRBJ1-2, is DAGVTQSPTHLIKTRGQQVTLRCSPKSGHDTVSWYQQALGQGPQFIFQYYEEEERQRGNFPDRFSGHQFPNYSSELNVNALLLGDSALYLCASSLVTLGPYGYTFGSGTRLTVV.

This sequence joins TRBV11-3 and TRBJ2-7; D call uncertain. The germline V gene has CDR1 SGHNT and CDR2 YENEEA. Trimming removed 2 bases from V and 0 bases from J, with 5 bases in between. The CDR3 consists of 13 residues. CDR3 DNA sequence: TGTGCCAGCAGCTTAATAGACTCCTACGAGCAGTACTTC. Protein: CASSLIDSYEQYF.

This sequence joins TRBV30 and TRBJ1-5; D call uncertain. The CDR3 has 19 amino acids. Germline CDR1 is GTSNPN and CDR2 is SVGIG (reference sequence). V was clipped by 3 bases and J by 0 bases, with 24 bases between them. The CDR3 DNA is TGTGCCTGGAGCCCGTTGACCCCCGGGGTTTTAGATAGCAATCAGCCCCAGCATTTT. Amino acids: CAWSPLTPGVLDSNQPQHF.

The chain combines TRBV6-1 with TRBJ2-7; possible D gene TRBD1, 6 bases. Trimming cost V 2 bases and J 0 bases, with 11 bases left between them. Germline CDR1 reads MNHNS; CDR2 reads SASEGT. CDR3 size: 15 residues. For the CDR3, the DNA is TGTGCCAGCAGTGAATTAAGGGGGATCTCCTACGAGCAGTACTTC. It translates to CASSELRGISYEQYF.

This rearrangement joins TRBV7-9 to TRBJ2-3; unclear D gene. There are 12 residues in the CDR3. The V gene's germline CDR1 is SEHNR and CDR2 FQNEAQ (reference sequence). V was trimmed by 7 bases and J by 4 bases, leaving 9 bases between them. The CDR3: CASKLGADTQYF. CDR3 nucleotide sequence: TGTGCCAGCAAGCTGGGCGCAGATACGCAGTATTTT.

V and J are TRBV7-2 and TRBJ1-1; D call uncertain. CDR3 length equals 12 residues. Between the trimmed V and J ends, which lost 2 bases and 6 bases, there was a span of 7 bases. CDR1 is SGHTA, CDR2 FQGNSA, per germline. The CDR3 sequence is CASSLYVSEAFF. Written as DNA, the CDR3 is TGTGCCAGCAGCTTATATGTGTCTGAAGCTTTCTTT.

The chain is built from TRBV18 and TRBJ1-2; D not certain. The CDR3 totals 15 residues. V lost 3 bases and J lost 3, with 14 bases in between. Germline V lookup: CDR1 KGHSH, CDR2 LQKENI. Here the CDR3 reads CASSPSAGEYYGYTF. The CDR3 DNA follows: TGTGCCAGCTCACCCTCCGCCGGGGAGTACTATGGCTACACCTTC.

This clone was seen only a few times. The chain combines TRBV5-1 with TRBJ1-4; TRBD1 agrees at 7 bases. V was clipped by 4 bases and J by 5 bases; unmatched bases: 17. The CDR3 is 18 residues long. The V gene's germline CDR1 is SGHRS and CDR2 YFSETQ. The CDR3 nucleotides read TGCGCCAGCAGCCCCAGGGGGGCCACATCTGAATTCAATGAAAAACTGTTTTTT. Amino acids: CASSPRGATSEFNEKLFF. Drawing the rest from reference TRBV5-1 and TRBJ1-4, the complete variable domain is KAGVTQTPRYLIKTRGQQVTLSCSPISGHRSVSWYQQTPGQGLQFLFEYFSETQRNKGNFPGRFSGRQFSNSRSEMNVSTLELGDSALYLCASSPRGATSEFNEKLFFGSGTQLSVL.

This clone has only a few counts. The chain's CDR3 is CASSEWYGGSYEQYF. CDR3 coding DNA: TGTGCCAGCAGTGAATGGTACGGGGGGAGCTACGAGCAGTACTTC. This chain uses TRBV6-1 with TRBJ2-7; 7 bases align to TRBD2. The junction had 7 bases not matched to a gene; V was cut back by 2 bases and J by 3 bases. The CDR3 consists of 15 residues. Germline CDR1 is MNHNS and CDR2 is SASEGT.

In its sample, this clone ranks as medium-sized. J is TRBJ2-3 and V is TRBV6-4; 8 nucleotides line up with TRBD2. The CDR3 covers 14 residues. V shed 5 bases and J 3 bases; nucleotides not matched to a gene: 4. Germline V gene data show CDR1 as MRHNA and CDR2 as SNTAGT. CDR3 residues: CASSPREVTDTQYF. The DNA of the CDR3 is TGTGCCAGCAGTCCGCGGGAGGTAACAGATACGCAGTATTTT.

This chain uses TRBV6-5 with TRBJ2-7; a possible D gene is TRBD2 (5 bases). Trimming removed 2 bases at V and 5 bases at J, with 10 bases between. In germline, CDR1 is MNHEY, CDR2 SVGAGI. The CDR3 consists of 13 residues. The CDR3 sequence is CASSYLDYHEQYF. The CDR3 coding sequence is TGTGCCAGCAGTTACCTCGACTACCACGAGCAGTACTTC.

J is TRBJ1-6 and V is TRBV29-1; TRBD1 matches 8 bases. The junction had 6 bases not matched to a gene; V was cut back by 7 bases and J by 7 bases. The length of the CDR3 is 13 residues. CDR1 is SQVTM and CDR2 is ANQGSEA in the germline V gene. CDR3 nucleotide sequence: TGCAGCGCTTCGACAGGGGAGAATTCACCCCTCCACTTT. Translated: CSASTGENSPLHF.

The V and J genes are TRBV13 and TRBJ2-6; 10 positions agree with TRBD1. The V and J ends lost 5 bases and 0 bases, in that order; junction bases with no gene match: 4. The CDR3 sequence is 17 residues long. CDR1 and CDR2 from the germline V gene are PRHDT and FYEKMQ (reference sequence). CDR3 DNA: TGTGCCAGCAGCGAGACAGGGGGCGGCTCTGGGGCCAACGTCCTGACTTTC. This gives the protein CASSETGGGSGANVLTF.

The gene calls are TRBV30 and TRBJ1-5, with 7 bases matching TRBD1. V was pared by 0 bases and J by 4 bases, with 3 bases of the junction left unmatched. The CDR3 totals 14 residues. Germline V gene sequence: CDR1 GTSNPN, CDR2 SVGIG (reference sequence). This chain's CDR3 is CAWSVRDRNQPQHF. Written as DNA, the CDR3 is TGTGCCTGGAGTGTAAGGGACAGAAATCAGCCCCAGCATTTT.

This rearrangement joins TRBV2 to TRBJ1-6; D may be TRBD1 (5 bases). CDR1 and CDR2 (germline): SNHLY, FYNNEI. The CDR3 has 15 amino acids. V lost 0 bases to trimming and J lost 10 bases, with 13 bases between them. CDR3 bases: TGTGCCAGCAGTGAAGCGGCCAGGGCTTGGTCACCCCTCCACTTT. This codes for CASSEAARAWSPLHF. The variable domain in full, completed from reference TRBV2 and TRBJ1-6, reads EPEVTQTPSHQVTQMGQEVILRCVPISNHLYFYWYRQILGQKVEFLVSFYNNEISEKSEIFDDQFSVERPDGSNFTLKIRSTKLEDSAMYFCASSEAARAWSPLHFGNGTRLTVT.

The chain is built from TRBV7-2 and TRBJ1-1; TRBD1 aligns across 11 bases. V lost 5 bases to trimming and J lost 4 bases; unmatched junction nucleotides: 3. Germline loops: CDR1 SGHTA, CDR2 FQGNSA. The CDR3 sequence is 14 residues long. CDR3: CASSPDRGRTEAFF. The CDR3 coding sequence is TGTGCCAGCAGCCCGGACAGGGGGCGCACTGAAGCTTTCTTT.

The count of this clone is one. V gene TRBV19 combines with J gene TRBJ2-1; the match to TRBD1 covers 8 bases. The CDR3 runs 17 residues. Germline loops: CDR1 LNHDA, CDR2 SQIVND (reference sequence). V was clipped by 5 bases and J by 9 bases; unmatched bases: 18. Here the CDR3 DNA reads TGTGCCAGTAGTCCCTTTCGGACAGGGAATTTTTTCAGTGAGCAGTTCTTC. The encoded protein is CASSPFRTGNFFSEQFF.

The CDR3 region is CASSGRTGGTGELFF. Written as DNA, the CDR3 is TGTGCCAGCAGTGGGCGGACAGGCGGCACCGGGGAGCTGTTTTTT. This chain connects TRBV6-1 to TRBJ2-2, with TRBD1 matching 7 bases. The CDR3 length is 15 residues. V lost 4 bases, J lost 4 bases, and 6 bases stayed unmatched. Germline V gives CDR1 MNHNS, CDR2 SASEGT.

This chain links TRBV5-5 with TRBJ2-2; tentative D call: TRBD2 (6 bases). The germline gives CDR1 SGHKS, CDR2 YYEKEE (reference sequence). Trimming left V 4 bases short and J 7 bases short, with 14 bases between. The CDR3 consists of 14 residues. The CDR3 nucleotides are TGTGCCAGCAGCAAGGAGGGGCTAGTCGGGGAGCTGTTTTTT. Its protein is CASSKEGLVGELFF.

This clone appeared a few times. V usage is TRBV5-4 and J usage is TRBJ2-1; D is perhaps TRBD1 (5 bases). Per germline, CDR1 SGHNT and CDR2 YYREEE (reference sequence). The V and J ends lost 9 bases and 1 base respectively, with 17 bases between them. CDR3 length: 15 amino acids. DNA of the CDR3: TGTGCCACTAACCAGGGATTTGGGTCCTACAATGAGCAGTTCTTC. It encodes CATNQGFGSYNEQFF.

This clone was detected only a few times. This chain uses TRBV9 with TRBJ2-7, with 8 bases fitting TRBD2. CDR1 is SGDLS, CDR2 YYNGEE, per germline. This CDR3 contains 16 residues. After removal of 2 bases from V and 5 bases from J, the junction contained 12 bases not matched to a gene. CDR3: CASSVVPRGGTHEQYF. The CDR3 bases are TGTGCCAGCAGCGTCGTGCCTCGGGGGGGCACCCACGAGCAGTACTTC. Full variable domain (remainder filled in from reference TRBV9 and TRBJ2-7): DSGVTQTPKHLITATGQRVTLRCSPRSGDLSVYWYQQSLDQGLQFLIQYYNGEERAKGNILERFSAQQFPDLHSELNLSSLELGDSALYFCASSVVPRGGTHEQYFGPGTRLTVT.

This clone was counted only a few times. The CDR3 DNA is TGTGCCAGCATTACACAGGGGGCGAATCAGCCCCAGCATTTT. Protein product: CASITQGANQPQHF. This sequence joins TRBV6-1 and TRBJ1-5; 9 bases align to TRBD1. CDR3 length equals 14 residues. The trim removed 7 bases at V and 4 bases at J, leaving 5 bases unmatched. Per the germline V gene, CDR1 is MNHNS and CDR2 is SASEGT.

The J gene is TRBJ2-2, the V gene TRBV11-2; tentative D call: TRBD1 (5 bases). This CDR3 contains 17 residues. Germline CDR1 SGHAT, CDR2 FQNNGV. V gave up 6 bases and J gave up 2 bases, with 19 bases separating them. For the CDR3, the DNA is TGTGCCAGCAGGCAACAGGCCAGGTGGACCAACACCGGGGAGCTGTTTTTT. It yields the protein CASRQQARWTNTGELFF.

This clone occurred once. This chain uses TRBV7-6 with TRBJ1-3, with unresolved D. Trimming cost V 5 bases and J 8 bases, with 13 bases left between them. The germline gives CDR1 SGHVS, CDR2 FNYEAQ. This CDR3 contains 13 residues. The CDR3 protein is CASSPTVADTIYF. The CDR3 region has the DNA TGTGCCAGCAGCCCCACAGTTGCTGACACCATATATTTT.

The V call is TRBV4-2, the J call TRBJ2-3, with D possibly being TRBD2 (6 bases). Germline CDR1 reads LGHNA; CDR2 reads YNFKEQ. The CDR3 has 14 amino acids. Between the trimmed V and J ends, which lost 1 base and 6 bases, there was a span of 11 bases. The CDR3 DNA is TGTGCCAGCAGCCAAGGGGCTAGCGTTGATACGCAGTATTTT. Its translation: CASSQGASVDTQYF.

The CDR3 is CAWSRGGEGPETQYF. The CDR3 DNA is TGTGCCTGGAGTAGGGGCGGGGAGGGGCCAGAGACCCAGTACTTC. J is TRBJ2-5 and V is TRBV30, with 7 nucleotides matching TRBD2. This CDR3 is built from 15 residues. V was clipped by 2 bases and J by 4 bases; unmatched bases: 10. Germline V gene lookup returns CDR1 GTSNPN and CDR2 SVGIG (reference sequence).

The chain couples TRBV30 to TRBJ1-2; D perhaps matches TRBD1 (5 bases). The CDR3 spans 12 residues. Per germline, CDR1 GTSNPN and CDR2 SVGIG (reference sequence). Trimming took off 3 bases at V and 8 bases at J, with 13 bases between the two ends. The DNA of the CDR3 is TGTGCCTGGAGGGAGGGCTCAGGGGGCTACACCTTC. It translates to CAWREGSGGYTF.